The clone carrying this TCR beta chain was seen only once. The source of the sample is a study of blood T cell repertoires in COVID-19. About the research overall: Both acute and convalescent COVID-19 samples were obtained from the United States, Italy and Spain.

The CDR3 extends over 16 amino acids. Germline V gene lookup returns CDR1 MNHEY and CDR2 SMNVEV (reference sequence). The trim removed 5 bases at V and 1 base at J, leaving 8 bases unmatched. Authors' methods: Estimation of nucleated cell counts was performed using reference gene primer amplification. Here immunoSEQ multiplex PCR was the method, and the copy in TCRdb shows in-frame clones only, minus some. The V and J calls and the clone size are those of that table, but D and trimming were determined from the DNA. The sample consists of under 130,000 clones, roughly nine tenths of them appearing once.

The TCR originated in a woman aged 80 or older with acute or convalescent COVID-19. The sample was peripheral blood. V and J are TRBV27 and TRBJ1-5, with TRBD1 matching over 7 bases. In nucleotides, the CDR3 is TGTGCCAGCAGTCCGGGACAGAGGGGGAGCAATCAGCCCCAGCATTTT. Translated, it gives CASSPGQRGSNQPQHF.